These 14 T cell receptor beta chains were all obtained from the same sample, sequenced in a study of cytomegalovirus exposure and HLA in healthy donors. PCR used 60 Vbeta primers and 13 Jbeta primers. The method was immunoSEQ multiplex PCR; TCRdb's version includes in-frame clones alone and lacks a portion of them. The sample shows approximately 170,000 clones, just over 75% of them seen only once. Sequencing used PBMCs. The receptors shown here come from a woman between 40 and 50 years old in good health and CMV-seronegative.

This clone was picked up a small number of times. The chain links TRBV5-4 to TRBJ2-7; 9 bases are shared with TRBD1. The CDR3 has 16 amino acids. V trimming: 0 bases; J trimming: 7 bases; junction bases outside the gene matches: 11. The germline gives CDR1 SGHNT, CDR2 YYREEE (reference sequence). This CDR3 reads CASSLGQGQGIGEQYF. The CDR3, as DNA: TGTGCCAGCAGCTTGGGTCAAGGACAGGGGATCGGAGAGCAGTACTTC.

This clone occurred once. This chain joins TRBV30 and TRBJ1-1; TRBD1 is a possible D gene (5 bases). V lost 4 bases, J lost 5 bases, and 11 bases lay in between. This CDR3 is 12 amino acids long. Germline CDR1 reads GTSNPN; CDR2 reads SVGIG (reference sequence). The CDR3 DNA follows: TGTGCCTGGAATTTGGGGGGTACTGAAGCTTTCTTT. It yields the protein CAWNLGGTEAFF.

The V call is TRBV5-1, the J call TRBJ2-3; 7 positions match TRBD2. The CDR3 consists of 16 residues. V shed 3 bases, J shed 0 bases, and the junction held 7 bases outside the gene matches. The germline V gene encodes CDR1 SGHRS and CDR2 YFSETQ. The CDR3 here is CASSWTSGKSTDTQYF. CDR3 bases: TGCGCCAGCAGCTGGACCAGCGGGAAAAGCACAGATACGCAGTATTTT.

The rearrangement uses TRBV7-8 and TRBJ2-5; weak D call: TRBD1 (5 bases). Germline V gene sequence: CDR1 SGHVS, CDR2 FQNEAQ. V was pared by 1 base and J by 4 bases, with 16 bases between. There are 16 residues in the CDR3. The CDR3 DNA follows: TGTGCCAGCAGCTTAGAAGGGGTACGGAGAGGAGAGACCCAGTACTTC. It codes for CASSLEGVRRGETQYF.

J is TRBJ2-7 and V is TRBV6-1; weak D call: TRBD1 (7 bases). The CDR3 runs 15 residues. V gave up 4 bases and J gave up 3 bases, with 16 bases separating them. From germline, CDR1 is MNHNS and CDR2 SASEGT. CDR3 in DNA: TGTGCCAGCAGTGGGTGGGGGGACAGAGGCTACGAGCAGTACTTC. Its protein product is CASSGWGDRGYEQYF.

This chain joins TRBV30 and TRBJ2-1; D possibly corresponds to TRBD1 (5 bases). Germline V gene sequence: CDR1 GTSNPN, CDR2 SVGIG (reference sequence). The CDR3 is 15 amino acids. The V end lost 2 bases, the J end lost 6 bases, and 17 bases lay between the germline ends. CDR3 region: CAWSKGIGPLNEQFF. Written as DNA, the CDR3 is TGTGCCTGGAGTAAGGGGATAGGGCCACTCAATGAGCAGTTCTTC.

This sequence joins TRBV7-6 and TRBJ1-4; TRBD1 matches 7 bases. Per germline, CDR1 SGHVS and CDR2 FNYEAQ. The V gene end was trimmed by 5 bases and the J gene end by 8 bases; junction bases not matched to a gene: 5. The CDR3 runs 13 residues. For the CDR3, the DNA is TGTGCCAGCAGCGGTCGACAGGGAGAAAAACTGTTTTTT. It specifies CASSGRQGEKLFF.

The CDR3 sequence is CASSPLRGGYNEQFF. The CDR3 DNA reads as TGTGCCAGCAGCCCCCTCCGAGGGGGCTACAATGAGCAGTTCTTC. This rearrangement joins TRBV7-9 to TRBJ2-1, with D perhaps TRBD1 (6 bases). Germline V gene lookup returns CDR1 SEHNR and CDR2 FQNEAQ (reference sequence). CDR3 length equals 15 residues. V shed 5 bases and J shed 3 bases, with 14 bases lying between them.

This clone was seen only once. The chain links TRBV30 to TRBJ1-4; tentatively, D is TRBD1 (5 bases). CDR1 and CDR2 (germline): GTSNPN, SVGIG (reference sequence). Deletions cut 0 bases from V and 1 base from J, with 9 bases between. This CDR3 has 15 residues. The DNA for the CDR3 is TGTGCCTGGAGTGTACCCGGGGGAACTAATGAAAAACTGTTTTTT. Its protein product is CAWSVPGGTNEKLFF.

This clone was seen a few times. CDR3 in DNA: TGTGCCAGCAGCCCCAGGACAGGGGGGAACATTCAGTACTTC. It translates to CASSPRTGGNIQYF. The chain has TRBV5-6 and TRBJ2-4, with 10 bases identical to TRBD1. The junction had 5 bases not matched to a gene; V was cut back by 4 bases and J by 7 bases. Germline lookup yields CDR1 SGHDT and CDR2 YYEEEE. The CDR3 extends over 14 amino acids.

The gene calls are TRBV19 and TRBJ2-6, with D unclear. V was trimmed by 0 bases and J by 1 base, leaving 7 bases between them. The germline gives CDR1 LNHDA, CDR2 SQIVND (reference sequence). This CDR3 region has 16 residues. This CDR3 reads CASSIEGESGANVLTF. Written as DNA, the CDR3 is TGTGCCAGTAGTATAGAGGGCGAATCTGGGGCCAACGTCCTGACTTTC.

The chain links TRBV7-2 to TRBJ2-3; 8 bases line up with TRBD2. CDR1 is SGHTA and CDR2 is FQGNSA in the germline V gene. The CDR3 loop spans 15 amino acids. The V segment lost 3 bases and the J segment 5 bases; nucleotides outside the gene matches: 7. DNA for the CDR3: TGTGCCAGCAGCTTGGGACTAGGTGGAGGAGATACGCAGTATTTT. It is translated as CASSLGLGGGDTQYF. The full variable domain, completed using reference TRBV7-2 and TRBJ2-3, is GAGVSQSPSNKVTEKGKDVELRCDPISGHTALYWYRQSLGQGLEFLIYFQGNSAPDKSGLPSDRFSAERTGGSVSTLTIQRTQQEDSAVYLCASSLGLGGGDTQYFGPGTRLTVL.

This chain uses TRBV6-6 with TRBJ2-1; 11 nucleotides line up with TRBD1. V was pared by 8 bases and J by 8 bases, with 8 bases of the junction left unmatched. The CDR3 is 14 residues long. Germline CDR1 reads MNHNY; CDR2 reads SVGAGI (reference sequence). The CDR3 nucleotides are TGTGCCAGCCTAAATCTGGACAGGGGGCATGAGCAGTTCTTC. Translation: CASLNLDRGHEQFF.

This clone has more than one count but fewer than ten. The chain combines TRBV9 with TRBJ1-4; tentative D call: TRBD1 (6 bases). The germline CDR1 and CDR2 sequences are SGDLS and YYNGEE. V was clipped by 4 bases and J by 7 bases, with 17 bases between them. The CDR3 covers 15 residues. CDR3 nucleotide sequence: TGTGCCAGCAGCCCAGGGGCAGGGTCGGGTGAAAAACTGTTTTTT. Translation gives CASSPGAGSGEKLFF.